This entry lists 22 T cell receptor beta chains sequenced from one sample in a study of sequential checkpoint blockade in melanoma. TCRdb's copy holds only in-frame clones and misses some; the assay was immunoSEQ multiplex PCR. Found here are tens of thousands of clones, around 30% of them singletons; the top ten hold 6.7%. Noted treatment: randomized to nivolumab then ipilimumab (arm A) or the reverse (arm B). The sequences come from tumor tissue (inferred from file names), collected from a patient given nivolumab and ipilimumab in sequence. Source of these receptors: a human donor with melanoma.

V and J are TRBV5-1 and TRBJ1-2; perhaps TRBD1 as D (6 bases). Germline CDR1 and CDR2: SGHRS and YFSETQ. V was pared by 1 base and J by 7 bases, with 17 bases between. The CDR3 length is 15 residues. The CDR3 region has the DNA TGCGCCAGCAGCTTGCATTATCAGGGGTCTACTGGCTACACCTTC. It is translated as CASSLHYQGSTGYTF.

V gene TRBV5-1 combines with J gene TRBJ2-2, with 8 nucleotides matching TRBD1. Germline trimming cut 7 bases from V and 1 base from J; bases unmatched to any gene: 6. Germline-derived CDR1 and CDR2 are SGHRS and YFSETQ. This CDR3 region has 15 residues. The chain's CDR3 is CASADRGWNTGELFF. The CDR3 bases are TGCGCCAGCGCTGACAGGGGATGGAACACCGGGGAGCTGTTTTTT.

This clone was counted a single time. This chain links TRBV18 with TRBJ2-3, with a weak D call TRBD2 (6 bases). The germline V and J ends were trimmed by 1 base and 1 base, with 12 bases remaining between them. In germline, CDR1 is KGHSH, CDR2 LQKENI. The CDR3 extends over 16 amino acids. CDR3 in amino acids: CASSPLIAAGTDTQYF. CDR3 coding DNA: TGTGCCAGCTCACCACTAATAGCGGCTGGCACAGATACGCAGTATTTT. The full variable domain, with the rest looked up from reference TRBV18 and TRBJ2-3, is NAGVMQNPRHLVRRRGQEARLRCSPMKGHSHVYWYRQLPEEGLKFMVYLQKENIIDESGMPKERFSAEFPKEGPSILRIQQVVRGDSAAYFCASSPLIAAGTDTQYFGPGTRLTVL.

J is TRBJ2-7 and V is TRBV11-3; D uncertain. Germline CDR1 SGHNT, CDR2 YENEEA. Between the trimmed V and J ends, which lost 7 bases and 6 bases, there was a span of 19 bases. This CDR3 contains 14 residues. The CDR3 loop is CASTFGFDTGEQYF. The CDR3 region has the DNA TGTGCCAGCACCTTCGGATTCGATACTGGCGAGCAGTACTTC.

The chain employs TRBV28 and TRBJ2-5; TRBD1 agrees at 8 bases. CDR1 and CDR2 from the germline V gene are MDHEN and SYDVKM. This CDR3 has 13 amino acids. V was pared by 11 bases and J by 5 bases, with 10 bases of the junction left unmatched. This CDR3 reads CAGRGQGVETQYF. In DNA, the CDR3 is TGTGCCGGGCGAGGACAGGGTGTGGAGACCCAGTACTTC.

V is TRBV6-8 and J is TRBJ2-4; TRBD1 matches at 10 bases. The CDR3 loop spans 19 amino acids. The germline CDR1 and CDR2 sequences are MNHGY and SAAAGT. The junction had 16 bases not matched to a gene; V was cut back by 6 bases and J by 2 bases. The CDR3 protein is CASSSTGTGEGATKNIQYF. CDR3 bases: TGTGCCAGCAGCTCCACCGGGACAGGGGAAGGTGCTACCAAAAACATTCAGTACTTC.

This clone turned up a few times. CDR3 DNA sequence: TGTGCCAGCAGCGTCTCCGGTACTGAGCAGTTCTTC. Encoded protein: CASSVSGTEQFF. The genes are TRBV9 and TRBJ2-1; no reliable D call. Germline V gene lookup returns CDR1 SGDLS and CDR2 YYNGEE. This CDR3 region has 12 residues. With 2 bases removed from V and 9 bases from J, the gap between germline ends came to 9 bases.

The V and J genes are TRBV11-3 and TRBJ2-2, with TRBD1 matching over 7 bases. Germline CDR1 and CDR2: SGHNT and YENEEA. V dropped 6 bases and J dropped 1; count of bases not matched to a gene: 5. The CDR3 has 15 amino acids. The CDR3 loop reads CASSPGQRNTGELFF. The CDR3 bases are TGTGCCAGCAGTCCGGGACAGAGGAACACCGGGGAGCTGTTTTTT.

The chain recombines TRBV29-1 with TRBJ1-1; weak D call: TRBD1 (5 bases). Germline-derived CDR1 and CDR2 are SQVTM and ANQGSEA. CDR3 size: 14 residues. Between the trimmed V and J ends, which lost 4 bases and 1 base, there was a span of 13 bases. This CDR3 reads CSVGAGGGNTEAFF. CDR3 DNA sequence: TGCAGCGTTGGAGCCGGGGGTGGGAACACTGAAGCTTTCTTT. The variable domain in full, with the rest retrieved from reference TRBV29-1 and TRBJ1-1, is SAVISQKPSRDICQRGTSLTIQCQVDSQVTMMFWYRQQPGQSLTLIATANQGSEATYESGFVIDKFPISRPNLTFSTLTVSNMSPEDSSIYLCSVGAGGGNTEAFFGQGTRLTVV.

The V and J genes are TRBV12-1 and TRBJ1-4; TRBD1, as called in the table, went unchecked against the DNA. TRBV12-1 is a recognized pseudogene. This CDR3 is 15 amino acids long. In nucleotides, the CDR3 is TGTGCCAGCCCCATAGAAGGGGTAACTAATGAAAAACTGTTTTTT. This gives the protein CASPIEGVTNEKLFF.

V gene TRBV28 combines with J gene TRBJ2-2; 9 bases align to TRBD1. The CDR3 runs to 16 residues. The junction had 7 bases not matched to a gene; V was cut back by 5 bases and J by 3 bases. The germline CDR1 and CDR2 sequences are MDHEN and SYDVKM. This CDR3 is CASSSPGQGYTGELFF. In nucleotides, the CDR3 is TGTGCCAGCAGTAGTCCGGGACAGGGCTACACCGGGGAGCTGTTTTTT.

This chain links TRBV29-1 with TRBJ2-5, with D possibly TRBD1 on 7 matching bases. Trimming removed 3 bases at V and 4 bases at J, with 12 bases between. This CDR3 spans 13 amino acids. Germline-derived CDR1 and CDR2 are SQVTM and ANQGSEA. In nucleotides, the CDR3 is TGCAGCGTTGATTTGCAGGGGGGAGAGACCCAGTACTTC. Translated: CSVDLQGGETQYF.

This clone has just a few counts. The rearrangement uses TRBV19 and TRBJ1-5; weak D call: TRBD1 (5 bases). Germline CDR1 is LNHDA and CDR2 is SQIVND (reference sequence). V gave up 3 bases and J gave up 6 bases, with 9 bases separating them. CDR3 length: 13 residues. The chain's CDR3 is CASSMGGRQPQHF. The CDR3 region has the DNA TGTGCCAGTAGTATGGGGGGTCGTCAGCCCCAGCATTTT. Supplemented by reference TRBV19 and TRBJ1-5, the full variable domain reads DGGITQSPKYLFRKEGQNVTLSCEQNLNHDAMYWYRQDPGQGLRLIYYSQIVNDFQKGDIAEGYSVSREKKESFPLTVTSAQKNPTAFYLCASSMGGRQPQHFGDGTRLSIL.

CDR3 loop: CASSLVPGPPTYEQYF. In nucleotides, the CDR3 is TGTGCCAGCAGCTTAGTTCCGGGACCGCCAACCTACGAGCAGTACTTC. The V gene is TRBV7-7, the J gene TRBJ2-7; D tentatively reads TRBD1 or TRBD2 (5 bases each). The length of the CDR3 is 16 residues. CDR1 and CDR2 (germline): SSHAT, FNYEAQ (reference sequence). The V end lost 1 base, the J end lost 2 bases, and 15 bases lay between the germline ends. Combining the CDR3 with reference TRBV7-7 and TRBJ2-7 gives the whole variable domain GAGVSQSPRYKVTKRGQDVTLRCDPISSHATLYWYQQALGQGPEFLTYFNYEAQPDKSGLPSDRFSAERPEGSISTLTIQRTEQRDSAMYRCASSLVPGPPTYEQYFGPGTRLTVT.

The table lists this clone with a few counts. V gene TRBV19 combines with J gene TRBJ1-1; D unresolved. Looked up from germline, CDR1 is LNHDA and CDR2 is SQIVND (reference sequence). The CDR3 is 13 amino acids. The V and J ends lost 1 base and 6 bases respectively, with 9 bases between them. In DNA form, the CDR3 reads TGTGCCAGTAGTATAGGAGGGAAGGCTGAAGCTTTCTTT. Encoded protein: CASSIGGKAEAFF.

The V call is TRBV11-3, the J call TRBJ1-2; the D is unclear. The CDR3 consists of 14 residues. Trimming cost V 4 bases and J 0 bases, with 9 bases left between them. The germline gives CDR1 SGHNT, CDR2 YENEEA. The CDR3 nucleotides are TGTGCCAGCAGCTGGGAACCAGCTAACTATGGCTACACCTTC. It translates to CASSWEPANYGYTF.

The sample holds a few counts of this clone. The rearrangement uses TRBV6-8 and TRBJ1-1, with 9 bases that match TRBD1. The germline V gene has CDR1 MNHGY and CDR2 SAAAGT. The trim removed 6 bases at V and 3 bases at J, leaving 5 bases unmatched. The CDR3 is made up of 14 amino acids. Here the CDR3 DNA reads TGTGCCAGCAGAGCGACAGGGGGGGACACTGAAGCTTTCTTT. Amino acids: CASRATGGDTEAFF.

This clone has more than one count but fewer than ten. This chain connects TRBV19 to TRBJ1-5, with 7 bases lining up with TRBD1. J was trimmed by 4 bases and V by 1 base; bases with no gene match: 13. Germline CDR1 and CDR2: LNHDA and SQIVND (reference sequence). This CDR3 has 18 amino acids. The CDR3 nucleotides read TGTGCCAGTAGTATAGGGGCCGGACAGGCCTTGTCGAATCAGCCCCAGCATTTT. Residues: CASSIGAGQALSNQPQHF.

In its sample, this clone was seen a few times. This rearrangement joins TRBV29-1 to TRBJ1-1; unclear D gene. V was pared by 7 bases and J by 1 base, with 19 bases between. This CDR3 comprises 15 residues. CDR1 is SQVTM and CDR2 is ANQGSEA in the germline V gene. The CDR3 DNA reads as TGCAGCGCAGAGGGCCCAAATCGCGGGAACACTGAAGCTTTCTTT. Encoded protein: CSAEGPNRGNTEAFF.

This chain links TRBV30 with TRBJ1-6; TRBD1 matches 7 bases. Germline CDR1 is GTSNPN and CDR2 is SVGIG (reference sequence). The junction had 3 bases not matched to a gene; V was cut back by 1 base and J by 6 bases. The CDR3 has 14 amino acids. The CDR3, as DNA: TGTGCCTGGAGTGCCGGGACAGCTAATTCACCCCTCCACTTT. The encoded protein is CAWSAGTANSPLHF.

This clone was seen a few times. The chain has TRBV6-8 and TRBJ1-5; possible D gene TRBD1, 5 bases. The CDR3 contains 16 residues. Trimming left V 6 bases short and J 0 bases short, with 15 bases between. CDR1 is MNHGY and CDR2 is SAAAGT in the germline V gene. The CDR3 sequence is CASRLNRQYSNQPQHF. The CDR3 DNA reads as TGTGCCAGCAGATTAAACCGACAGTATAGCAATCAGCCCCAGCATTTT.

This clone was seen repeatedly, ten times or more. The chain uses TRBV11-3 and TRBJ2-2; 10 nucleotides line up with TRBD2. Germline V gene lookup returns CDR1 SGHNT and CDR2 YENEEA. V shed 6 bases, J shed 2 bases, and the junction held 3 bases outside the gene matches. This CDR3 has 15 residues. The CDR3 DNA sequence: TGTGCCAGCAGTTTACTAGCGGGAAACACCGGGGAGCTGTTTTTT. This gives the protein CASSLLAGNTGELFF.